The present T cell receptor beta chain was sequenced within a study of CD8 T cells in ankylosing spondylitis. The study's findings and limits: Significant enrichment of disease-linked clones was reported in matched ankylosing spondylitis synovial fluid. Blood from ankylosing spondylitis patients appeared to carry a characteristic roughly 8-variant TCR beta motif.

In its sample, this clonotype was seen a few times. The target antigen is unknown. The CDR3 runs 14 residues. The ends were cut back, 6 bases at V and 5 bases at J, with 18 bases in the middle. The V gene's germline CDR1 is DFQATT and CDR2 SNEGSKA (reference sequence). Libraries for TCR beta were made by quantitative 5'-RACE with molecular barcodes. TCRdb re-called the 5' RACE reads with MiXCR, one entry per CDR3 protein. The sample holds roughly 350,000 distinct CDR3 sequences, 7% to 9% seen once. The chain links TRBV20-1 to TRBJ2-3; D is possibly TRBD2 (6 bases). The sequenced sample consisted of blood, either unsorted or a sorted T cell fraction (not recorded which). The TCR was taken from a male donor with ankylosing spondylitis. CDR3 protein: CSATPAGRQDTQYF. DNA for the CDR3: TGCAGTGCAACCCCGGCGGGGCGGCAAGATACGCAGTATTTT.